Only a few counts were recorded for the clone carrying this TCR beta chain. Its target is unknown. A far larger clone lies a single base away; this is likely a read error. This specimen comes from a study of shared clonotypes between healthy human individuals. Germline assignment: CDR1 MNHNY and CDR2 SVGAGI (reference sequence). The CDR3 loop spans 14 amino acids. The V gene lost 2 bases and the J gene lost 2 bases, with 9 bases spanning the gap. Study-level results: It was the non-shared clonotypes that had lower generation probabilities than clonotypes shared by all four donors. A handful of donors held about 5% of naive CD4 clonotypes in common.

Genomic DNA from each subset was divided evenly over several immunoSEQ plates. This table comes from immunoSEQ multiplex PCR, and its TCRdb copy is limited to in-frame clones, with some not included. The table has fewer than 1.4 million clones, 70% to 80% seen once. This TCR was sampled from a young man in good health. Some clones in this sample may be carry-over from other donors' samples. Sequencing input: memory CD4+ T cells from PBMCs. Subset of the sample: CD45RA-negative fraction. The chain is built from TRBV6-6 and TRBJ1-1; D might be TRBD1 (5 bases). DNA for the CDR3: TGTGCCAGCAGTTACGGGGACGCAAACACTGAAGCTTTCTTT. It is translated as CASSYGDANTEAFF.